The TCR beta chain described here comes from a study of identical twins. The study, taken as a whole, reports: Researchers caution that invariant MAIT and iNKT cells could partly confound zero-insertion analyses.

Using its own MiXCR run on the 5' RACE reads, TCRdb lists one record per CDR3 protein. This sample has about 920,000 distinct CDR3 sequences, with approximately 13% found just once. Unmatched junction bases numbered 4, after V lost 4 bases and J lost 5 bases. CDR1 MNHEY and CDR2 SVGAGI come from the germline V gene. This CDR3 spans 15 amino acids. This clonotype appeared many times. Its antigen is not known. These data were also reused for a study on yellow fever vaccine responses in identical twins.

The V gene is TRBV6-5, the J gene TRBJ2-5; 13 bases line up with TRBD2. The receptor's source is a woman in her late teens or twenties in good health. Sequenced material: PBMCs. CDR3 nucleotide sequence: TGTGCCAGCAGTTTACTAGCGGGAGGGTCGGAGACCCAGTACTTC. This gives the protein CASSLLAGGSETQYF.